Each of the 21 T cell receptor beta chains below was sequenced from the same sample in a study of blood T cell repertoires in COVID-19. Generated by immunoSEQ multiplex PCR, the TCRdb table keeps only in-frame clones and is missing some. Here the sample spans approximately 120,000 clones, over 70% being singletons. Sample: peripheral blood. The receptors come from a woman aged 45 to 65 with acute or convalescent COVID-19.

The chain carries TRBV27 and TRBJ2-2; D might be TRBD1 (6 bases). Germline CDR1 is MNHEY and CDR2 is SMNVEV (reference sequence). This CDR3 contains 14 residues. Trimming cost V 6 bases and J 2 bases, with 10 bases left between them. The CDR3 reads CASRQQGNTGELFF. The DNA for the CDR3 is TGTGCCAGCAGACAACAGGGAAACACCGGGGAGCTGTTTTTT.

CDR3 protein: CASSDIVEEKLFF. The DNA for the CDR3 is TGTGCCAGCAGCGACATCGTAGAGGAAAAACTGTTTTTT. This chain uses TRBV7-8 with TRBJ1-4; D not certain. The CDR3 has 13 residues. CDR1 and CDR2 from the germline V gene are SGHVS and FQNEAQ. V was cut by 5 bases and J by 8 bases, with 12 bases left in between.

The chain couples TRBV6-5 to TRBJ1-2, with 8 nucleotides matching TRBD1. V shed 6 bases, J shed 7 bases, and the junction held 10 bases outside the gene matches. The CDR3 totals 14 residues. Germline V gives CDR1 MNHEY, CDR2 SVGAGI. The CDR3 bases are TGTGCCAGCAGAGCGGACAGGGTTTGGGCTGGCTACACCTTC. Protein product: CASRADRVWAGYTF.

The chain has TRBV12-3 or TRBV12-4 and TRBJ1-1, with D unclear. V lost 3 bases and J 2 bases, leaving 7 bases between the germline ends. This CDR3 is built from 13 residues. The DNA of the CDR3 is TGTGCCAGCAGTTTCGGAGGAAACACTGAAGCTTTCTTT. It translates to CASSFGGNTEAFF.

This chain links TRBV5-1 with TRBJ1-2, with unresolved D. The CDR3 extends over 13 amino acids. Between the trimmed V and J ends, which lost 0 bases and 10 bases, there was a span of 13 bases. Germline V CDR1 and CDR2: SGHRS, YFSETQ. CDR3 region: CASSLEDFLDYTF. The CDR3 region has the DNA TGCGCCAGCAGCTTGGAAGACTTTCTAGACTACACCTTC.

The V and J genes are TRBV5-4 and TRBJ1-3; 9 positions match TRBD1. Germline V CDR1 and CDR2: SGHNT, YYREEE (reference sequence). This CDR3 is 15 amino acids long. V was pared by 3 bases and J by 2 bases, with 3 bases of the junction left unmatched. The CDR3 sequence: CASSYGQGTGNTIYF. The DNA of the CDR3 is TGTGCCAGCAGCTACGGACAGGGGACTGGAAACACCATATATTTT. The complete variable domain, with remaining parts taken from reference TRBV5-4 and TRBJ1-3, reads ETGVTQSPTHLIKTRGQQVTLRCSSQSGHNTVSWYQQALGQGPQFIFQYYREEENGRGNFPPRFSGLQFPNYSSELNVNALELDDSALYLCASSYGQGTGNTIYFGEGSWLTVV.

This rearrangement joins TRBV3-1 (or the pseudogene TRBV3-2) to TRBJ2-3, with TRBD2 identical over 8 bases. Trimming took 3 bases from V and 6 from J; bases not matched to a gene: 5. There are 14 residues in the CDR3. Germline V CDR1 and CDR2: LGHDT, YNNKEL (reference sequence). The CDR3 loop is CASSHGLAGDTQYF. As DNA, the CDR3 is TGTGCCAGCAGCCATGGACTAGCTGGGGATACGCAGTATTTT.

The chain couples TRBV5-5 to TRBJ2-7; possible D gene TRBD1, 6 bases. Trimming shortened V by 3 bases and J by 3 bases, and 16 bases separated the two germline ends. The CDR3 extends over 15 amino acids. Germline V CDR1 and CDR2: SGHKS, YYEKEE (reference sequence). The CDR3 DNA reads as TGTGCCAGCAGCTCGCGCCCTACAGGGTTCTACGAGCAGTACTTC. Translated: CASSSRPTGFYEQYF.

The table lists this clone with a few counts. The genes are TRBV3-1 (or the pseudogene TRBV3-2) and TRBJ2-1, with 7 positions matching TRBD1. In germline, CDR1 is LGHDT, CDR2 YNNKEL (reference sequence). The ends lost 10 bases at V and 3 bases at J; junction bases unmatched: 9. CDR3 length: 14 amino acids. The CDR3 region has the DNA TGTGCCATCTCTAAGGGGGCGGGCTACAATGAGCAGTTCTTC. This sequence encodes CAISKGAGYNEQFF.

V gene TRBV28 combines with J gene TRBJ1-2; 11 positions agree with TRBD1. Germline V gives CDR1 MDHEN, CDR2 SYDVKM. The CDR3 is 14 residues long. J lost 8 bases, V lost 6 bases, and 8 bases had no gene match. This chain's CDR3 is CASRAGTGGHGYTF. The CDR3 nucleotides are TGTGCCAGCAGAGCCGGGACAGGGGGACACGGCTACACCTTC.

The chain recombines TRBV5-1 with TRBJ1-4; 9 bases are a match to TRBD1. The V gene's germline CDR1 is SGHRS and CDR2 YFSETQ. The CDR3 spans 15 residues. Unmatched junction bases numbered 8, after V lost 4 bases and J lost 7 bases. The CDR3 reads CASSDTGGVIEKLFF. CDR3 bases: TGCGCCAGCAGCGATACAGGGGGCGTTATTGAAAAACTGTTTTTT.

This chain connects TRBV2 to TRBJ1-5; 8 bases line up with TRBD1. CDR1 is SNHLY and CDR2 is FYNNEI in the germline V gene. The CDR3 sequence is 15 residues long. After removal of 6 bases from V and 6 bases from J, the junction contained 10 bases not matched to a gene. CDR3 amino acids: CASRGLTGEFQPQHF. The CDR3 DNA reads as TGTGCCAGCAGGGGGTTGACAGGGGAGTTTCAGCCCCAGCATTTT.

The rearrangement links TRBV2 to TRBJ1-5; weak D call: TRBD1 (5 bases). This CDR3 comprises 14 residues. Trimming stripped 4 bases from V and 6 bases from J, with 13 bases between. Looked up from germline, CDR1 is SNHLY and CDR2 is FYNNEI. CDR3 protein: CASSATLGGQPQHF. The CDR3 region has the DNA TGTGCCAGCAGTGCGACGTTGGGGGGTCAGCCCCAGCATTTT.

V gene TRBV28 combines with J gene TRBJ1-1; 11 bases are shared with TRBD1. CDR1 and CDR2 from the germline V gene are MDHEN and SYDVKM. J gave up 11 bases and V 6 bases, and 8 bases lay outside the gene matches. This CDR3 is 13 amino acids long. DNA of the CDR3: TGTGCCAGCAGCTCAGGACAGGGGGCGTTGGCTTTCTTT. It codes for CASSSGQGALAFF.

This chain uses TRBV7-2 with TRBJ1-5; D possibly corresponds to TRBD1 (5 bases). Germline values: CDR1 SGHTA, CDR2 FQGNSA. This CDR3 is built from 15 residues. Trimming removed 1 base at V and 5 bases at J, with 12 bases between. The DNA for the CDR3 is TGTGCCAGCAGCTTAGTAGGGGTCCGGGATCAGCCCCAGCATTTT. Translating it yields CASSLVGVRDQPQHF.

This chain joins TRBV5-6 and TRBJ1-1; D gene ambiguous. Germline values: CDR1 SGHDT, CDR2 YYEEEE. Trimming removed 5 bases at V and 1 base at J, with 9 bases between. The CDR3 is made up of 13 amino acids. The CDR3 region is CASSFAGNTEAFF. CDR3 nucleotide sequence: TGTGCCAGCAGTTTTGCAGGGAACACTGAAGCTTTCTTT.

This clone was counted a few times. CDR3 DNA sequence: TGCGCCAGCAGTGAGAATGAGGGTAGCCAAGAGACCCAGTACTTC. It is translated as CASSENEGSQETQYF. V and J are TRBV10-1 and TRBJ2-5; D is possibly TRBD2 (5 bases). Germline loops: CDR1 WNHNN, CDR2 SYGVQD (reference sequence). The CDR3 length is 15 residues. The germline V and J ends were trimmed by 2 bases and 1 base, with 11 bases remaining between them.

This rearrangement joins TRBV13 to TRBJ2-7; the D gene is possibly TRBD2 (5 bases). Germline assignment: CDR1 PRHDT and CDR2 FYEKMQ (reference sequence). V lost 5 bases and J lost 2, with 13 bases in between. This CDR3 region has 14 residues. The CDR3 DNA follows: TGTGCCAGCAGCGGAGGAGGTTCAACCTACGAGCAGTACTTC. It is translated as CASSGGGSTYEQYF.

The chain recombines TRBV5-1 with TRBJ1-2; maybe TRBD1 (6 bases). Trimming removed 0 bases from V and 3 bases from J, with 9 bases in between. The germline CDR1 and CDR2 sequences are SGHRS and YFSETQ. The CDR3 length is 14 residues. CDR3 amino acids: CASSLVDRYYGYTF. In nucleotides, the CDR3 is TGCGCCAGCAGCTTGGTGGACAGATACTATGGCTACACCTTC.

The DNA of the CDR3 is TGTGCCAGCAGCTCGAAAACCACAGGGGACCAGCCCCAGCATTTT. Amino acid sequence: CASSSKTTGDQPQHF. The V gene is TRBV5-6, the J gene TRBJ1-5, with 7 bases that match TRBD1. CDR1 is SGHDT, CDR2 YYEEEE, per germline. The CDR3 contains 15 residues. Trimming removed 3 bases from V and 7 bases from J; junction bases left unmatched: 10.

The CDR3 region is CASSPPLNYGYTF. The CDR3 DNA is TGTGCCAGCAGTCCCCCTTTAAACTATGGCTACACCTTC. V usage is TRBV28 and J usage is TRBJ1-2; D is unclear. V lost 5 bases, J lost 2 bases, and 9 bases lay in between. The germline CDR1 and CDR2 sequences are MDHEN and SYDVKM. This CDR3 is 13 amino acids long.